These 21 T cell receptor beta chains came from one sample sequenced in a study of T cell responses to AZD1222 COVID-19 vaccine. Sequenced by immunoSEQ multiplex PCR; TCRdb stores in-frame clones only, minus some. In the table there are about 120,000 clones, 85% to 90% of which are singletons. Sequenced here: peripheral blood, sampled on day 0 of AZD1222 vaccination. These receptors were collected from an adult in good health.

The chain recombines TRBV6-5 with TRBJ2-5, with 7 nucleotides matching TRBD1. Germline V gene data show CDR1 as MNHEY and CDR2 as SVGAGI. J was trimmed by 5 bases and V by 6 bases; bases with no gene match: 9. The CDR3 loop spans 14 amino acids. This CDR3 is CASRPFDRDETQYF. Written as DNA, the CDR3 is TGTGCCAGCAGACCATTTGACAGGGACGAGACCCAGTACTTC.

The chain carries TRBV5-1 and TRBJ2-1; 9 nucleotides align to TRBD2. CDR1 and CDR2 (germline): SGHRS, YFSETQ. V lost 4 bases and J lost 8; bases outside the gene matches: 13. There are 16 residues in the CDR3. CDR3: CASSAPGGGGADEQFF. The DNA for the CDR3 is TGCGCCAGCAGCGCCCCGGGGGGCGGGGGGGCCGATGAGCAGTTCTTC.

V gene TRBV2 combines with J gene TRBJ2-3; D remains unclear. This CDR3 is built from 13 residues. Trimming took 4 bases from V and 2 from J, leaving 7 bases between them. CDR1 is SNHLY, CDR2 FYNNEI, per germline. The chain's CDR3 is CASSVDLTDTQYF. The CDR3 region has the DNA TGTGCCAGCAGTGTTGACCTCACAGATACGCAGTATTTT.

V is TRBV12-5 and J is TRBJ1-5; 9 bases are shared with TRBD1. The CDR3 has 15 residues. Losses at the gene ends were 9 bases for V and 2 bases for J; bases not matched to a gene: 8. The germline V gene has CDR1 LGHNT and CDR2 FRNRAP. CDR3 amino acids: CARHRGRSGNQPQHF. CDR3 DNA: TGTGCTAGACACAGGGGGCGGTCGGGCAATCAGCCCCAGCATTTT.

The V call is TRBV21-1, the J call TRBJ1-5; the table's D call of TRBD1 was not tested on the DNA. TRBV21-1 is a listed pseudogene. The CDR3 has 15 residues. The CDR3 bases are TGTGCCAGCAGCAAAGTAGACAGCCCTGATCAGCCCCAGCATTTT. Translation: CASSKVDSPDQPQHF.

Only one count was recorded for this clone. The chain joins TRBV4-1 to TRBJ2-2; TRBD1 matches at 10 bases. The V gene end was trimmed by 4 bases and the J gene end by 0 bases; junction bases not matched to a gene: 8. The CDR3 has 18 residues. Germline V CDR1 and CDR2: MGHRA, YSYEKL. CDR3 amino acids: CASSRGRQGAANTGELFF. The DNA for the CDR3 is TGCGCCAGCAGCCGAGGACGACAGGGGGCAGCGAACACCGGGGAGCTGTTTTTT.

V gene TRBV19 combines with J gene TRBJ1-2; 7 bases map to TRBD1. The CDR3 sequence is 13 residues long. Germline V gene lookup returns CDR1 LNHDA and CDR2 SQIVND (reference sequence). V lost 7 bases, J lost 4 bases, and 6 bases stayed unmatched. CDR3 in DNA: TGTGCCAGTAAGGCAGGGGGGGCCTATGGCTACACCTTC. This gives the protein CASKAGGAYGYTF.

This clone was detected a few times. This chain links TRBV30 with TRBJ2-4; D uncertain. Germline loops: CDR1 GTSNPN, CDR2 SVGIG (reference sequence). The germline V and J ends were trimmed by 1 base and 9 bases, with 7 bases remaining between them. This CDR3 is 11 amino acids long. Here the CDR3 reads CAWSARTIQYF. The CDR3 DNA reads as TGTGCCTGGAGTGCCCGAACCATTCAGTACTTC.

J is TRBJ1-4 and V is TRBV6-5; D is unresolved. The CDR3 consists of 16 residues. V was cut by 1 base and J by 1 base, with 10 bases left in between. Germline V gene data show CDR1 as MNHEY and CDR2 as SVGAGI. As DNA, the CDR3 is TGTGCCAGCAGTTACTTATCAGGAGAAACTAATGAAAAACTGTTTTTT. This translates into CASSYLSGETNEKLFF.

V and J are TRBV6-1 and TRBJ2-5, with TRBD1 matching over 7 bases. Trimming removed 3 bases from V and 2 bases from J; junction bases left unmatched: 9. CDR3 length: 16 amino acids. In germline, CDR1 is MNHNS, CDR2 SASEGT. This CDR3 is CASSDPQDRPQETQYF. The DNA for the CDR3 is TGTGCCAGCAGTGATCCGCAGGACAGGCCTCAAGAGACCCAGTACTTC.

On this clone itself: A junction boundary mismatches the germline segment, possibly from a read error. The chain recombines TRBV19 with TRBJ1-4; TRBD1 is a possible D gene (6 bases). This CDR3 is built from 13 residues. Germline V CDR1 and CDR2: LNHDA, SQIVND (reference sequence). The CDR3 coding sequence is TGTGCCAGTAGTGCCCGACAGGATTGGAATACGGTTTTT. Its protein is CASSARQDWNTVF.

This rearrangement joins TRBV12-3 or TRBV12-4 to TRBJ1-4; unclear D gene. CDR3 size: 13 residues. V lost 7 bases, J lost 5 bases, and 11 bases lay in between. CDR3 nucleotide sequence: TGTGCCAGCACCGCGGTAGGGAATGAAAAACTGTTTTTT. Encoded protein: CASTAVGNEKLFF.

This chain links TRBV5-8 with TRBJ2-2; D may be TRBD1 (5 bases). The V end was cut by 1 base, the J end by 4 bases, with 14 bases between. The CDR3 sequence is 16 residues long. Germline assignment: CDR1 SGHTS and CDR2 YDEGEE. DNA of the CDR3: TGTGCCAGCAGCTTGATGACAGCTAGGGCCACCGGGGAGCTGTTTTTT. Translating it yields CASSLMTARATGELFF.

The CDR3 region is CASSSRTGGRSPLHF. DNA of the CDR3: TGTGCCAGCTCATCCCGGACAGGGGGAAGATCACCCCTCCACTTT. The chain couples TRBV18 to TRBJ1-6, with 10 bases fitting TRBD1. J gave up 10 bases and V 5 bases, and 8 bases lay outside the gene matches. The length of the CDR3 is 15 residues. Germline assignment: CDR1 KGHSH and CDR2 LQKENI.

The chain has TRBV27 and TRBJ1-1; D is unclear. This CDR3 is built from 14 residues. The V gene's germline CDR1 is MNHEY and CDR2 SMNVEV (reference sequence). V was clipped by 2 bases and J by 4 bases, with 11 bases between them. The CDR3 reads CASSLLGIGTEAFF. As DNA, the CDR3 is TGTGCCAGCAGTTTACTGGGGATTGGCACTGAAGCTTTCTTT.

The genes are TRBV6-1 and TRBJ1-2; D uncertain. This CDR3 is 16 amino acids long. Germline values: CDR1 MNHNS, CDR2 SASEGT. V was trimmed by 0 bases and J by 5 bases, leaving 16 bases between them. CDR3 amino acids: CASSEAPGTTTYGYTF. The DNA of the CDR3 is TGTGCCAGCAGTGAAGCACCGGGAACAACCACATATGGCTACACCTTC.

The genes are TRBV10-3 and TRBJ1-1; 9 nucleotides match TRBD1. The CDR3 has 16 residues. The V gene end was trimmed by 4 bases and the J gene end by 6 bases; junction bases not matched to a gene: 12. Germline V CDR1 and CDR2: ENHRY, SYGVKD. For the CDR3, the DNA is TGTGCCATCAGTGGCCCGGGACAGGGTAAGAGCTCTGAAGCTTTCTTT. Encoded protein: CAISGPGQGKSSEAFF.

This chain uses TRBV4-1 with TRBJ2-5; D is undetermined. The CDR3 covers 18 residues. The germline CDR1 and CDR2 sequences are MGHRA and YSYEKL. Trimming cost V 0 bases and J 3 bases, with 20 bases left between them. CDR3 bases: TGCGCCAGCAGCCAAGATCGGGCCCCTGGATTGGCAGAAGAGACCCAGTACTTC. Its translation: CASSQDRAPGLAEETQYF.

The chain uses TRBV18 and TRBJ2-2; 10 nucleotides align to TRBD1. This CDR3 region has 17 residues. Germline-derived CDR1 and CDR2 are KGHSH and LQKENI. V lost 0 bases to trimming and J lost 0 bases; unmatched junction nucleotides: 1. For the CDR3, the DNA is TGTGCCAGCTCACCACCGGGACAGGGGACGAACACCGGGGAGCTGTTTTTT. Its translation is CASSPPGQGTNTGELFF.

The chain uses TRBV30 and TRBJ2-7; the D is unclear. Trimming pared 0 bases from V and 1 base from J, leaving 4 bases between. Germline CDR1 reads GTSNPN; CDR2 reads SVGIG (reference sequence). The CDR3 is made up of 12 amino acids. Written as DNA, the CDR3 is TGTGCCTGGAGTGTGGCGTCCTACGAGCAGTACTTC. This gives the protein CAWSVASYEQYF.

This chain joins TRBV4-2 and TRBJ1-4; perhaps TRBD1 as D (5 bases). This CDR3 spans 16 amino acids. V was cut by 0 bases and J by 8 bases, with 16 bases left in between. The germline V gene encodes CDR1 LGHNA and CDR2 YNFKEQ. CDR3 nucleotide sequence: TGTGCCAGCAGCCAAGATCGGGGCAGGGTAGGCGAAAAACTGTTTTTT. Protein: CASSQDRGRVGEKLFF.